This T cell receptor (beta chain) was sequenced during a study of Ad26.COV2.S vaccination and SARS-CoV-2 variants. Whole-study context: A COV1001 Ad26.COV2.S trial-arm participant provided the sample. Study-level results: Quantification of TCR breadth and depth may have yielded underestimates of total T cell responses.

A note on this clone: The target antigen is unknown.

Specified treatment: about 20 received Ad26.COV2.S at low or high dose, single or two shots; five or six received placebo; per-sample allocation not given. Following the first vaccine or placebo injection, samples were taken on day 63. Within Boston, the person who donated was an adult of 18-55 years. V dropped 0 bases and J dropped 8 bases, with 7 bases sitting between them. Germline assignment: CDR1 MNHEY and CDR2 SMNVEV (reference sequence). This CDR3 is built from 13 residues. TCRdb's table, derived via immunoSEQ multiplex PCR, lists solely in-frame clones and lacks some. The sample shows fewer than 400,000 clones, over 80% of them seen only once.

The receptor comes from a person between 18 and 65 years old who received the Ad26.COV2.S COVID-19 vaccine or a placebo. Sequenced material: peripheral blood, taken in a trial of Ad26.COV2.S vaccine versus placebo. This chain uses TRBV27 with TRBJ1-4; no clear D gene. The CDR3 protein is CASSLSRQEKLFF. CDR3 coding DNA: TGTGCCAGCAGTTTATCTCGACAAGAAAAACTGTTTTTT.